This is a list of T cell receptor beta chains from one sample in a study of vaccination and CD4 T cells after COVID-19. TCRdb re-called the PCR reads with MiXCR, one entry per CDR3 protein. The sample carries thousands of distinct CDR3 sequences, about 66% recorded once. These receptors are not linked to any known antigen. Sequencing was carried out using CD4+ T cells from blood, cultured in vitro. Receptor source: a human donor who had recovered from COVID-19. Both conserved end residues are part of each CDR3. D genes are given only for firm matches. The size field is filled for only some rows; it gives once, few, many or a size class.

clone size,V gene,D gene,J gene,CDR3 protein,CDR3 DNA
.,TRBV6-1,TRBD1,TRBJ1-6,CASIKGQGAYNSPLHF,TGTGCCAGCATTAAAGGACAGGGGGCCTATAATTCACCCCTCCACTTT
.,TRBV20-1,TRBD2,TRBJ2-2,CSATGTRSTGELFF,TGCAGTGCTACCGGGACTAGAAGCACCGGGGAGCTGTTTTTT
.,TRBV24-1,.,TRBJ2-5,CATSANTREPQETQYF,TGTGCCACCAGTGCCAATACACGGGAACCACAAGAGACCCAGTACTTC
few,TRBV27,TRBD2,TRBJ2-5,CASSSLAGWEETQYF,TGTGCCAGCAGTTCGCTAGCGGGGTGGGAAGAGACCCAGTACTTC
.,TRBV9,TRBD1,TRBJ2-7,CASSVNPGGGYEQYF,TGTGCCAGCAGCGTTAACCCAGGGGGCGGTTACGAGCAGTACTTC
once,TRBV7-2,.,TRBJ2-3,CASSSYYGETDTQYF,TGTGCCAGCAGCTCATACTACGGAGAAACAGATACGCAGTATTTT
.,TRBV18,.,TRBJ1-1,CASSPQGWRTEAFF,TGTGCCAGCTCACCACAGGGATGGCGGACTGAAGCTTTCTTT
.,TRBV5-5,TRBD1,TRBJ1-1,CASQQGASTEAFF,TGTGCCAGCCAACAGGGGGCTAGCACTGAAGCTTTCTTT
large,TRBV15,.,TRBJ2-7,CATSRDAGTSEQYF,TGTGCCACCAGCAGAGACGCCGGGACTTCCGAGCAGTACTTC
.,TRBV7-2,TRBD2,TRBJ2-5,CASSLSVGGRTQYF,TGTGCCAGCAGTCTATCGGTGGGGGGGAGGACCCAGTACTTC
.,TRBV19,TRBD1,TRBJ2-2,CASISGQGATGTGELFF,TGTGCCAGTATTTCGGGACAGGGGGCGACGGGCACCGGGGAGCTGTTTTTT
once,TRBV6-1,.,TRBJ1-2,CASSEAEGVGYGYTF,TGTGCCAGCAGTGAAGCGGAAGGGGTAGGGTATGGCTACACCTTC
.,TRBV4-3,.,TRBJ2-5,CASSQEWGEETQYF,TGCGCCAGCAGCCAGGAGTGGGGGGAGGAGACCCAGTACTTC
.,TRBV10-1,.,TRBJ2-7,CASSESAIALAYEQYF,TGCGCCAGCAGTGAGTCGGCAATAGCCCTAGCCTACGAGCAGTACTTC
few,TRBV7-2,.,TRBJ1-5,CASSLLSLGGQPQHF,TGTGCCAGCAGCTTATTATCCCTGGGGGGTCAGCCCCAGCATTTT
.,TRBV5-8,TRBD1,TRBJ1-5,CASSHYPGTGNQPQHF,TGTGCCAGCAGCCACTACCCCGGGACAGGCAATCAGCCCCAGCATTTT
.,TRBV20-1,.,TRBJ1-2,CSAQSAYGYTF,TGCAGTGCCCAAAGTGCCTATGGCTACACCTTC
.,TRBV6-5,TRBD2,TRBJ2-7,CASSYSGPAGGFDEQYF,TGTGCCAGCAGTTACTCGGGGCCAGCGGGAGGATTTGACGAGCAGTACTTC
.,TRBV7-9,.,TRBJ2-7,CASSLATEGRYEQYF,TGTGCCAGCAGCTTAGCTACGGAGGGTCGGTACGAGCAGTACTTC
.,TRBV18,.,TRBJ2-5,CASSWYMGPTKTQYF,TGTGCCAGCTCATGGTATATGGGTCCTACAAAGACCCAGTACTTC
.,TRBV19,.,TRBJ1-5,CASSIGRGSSNQPQHF,TGTGCCAGTAGTATAGGGAGGGGAAGTAGCAATCAGCCCCAGCATTTT
few,TRBV6-2/TRBV6-3,.,TRBJ1-1,CASNLGFADTEAFF,TGTGCCAGCAATTTAGGATTTGCGGACACTGAAGCTTTCTTT
large,TRBV7-2,TRBD1,TRBJ1-6,CASSSRQGGGSPLHF,TGTGCCAGCAGCTCGCGACAGGGAGGGGGTTCACCCCTCCACTTT
.,TRBV19,TRBD1,TRBJ1-3,CASSILGQGESGNTIYF,TGTGCCAGTAGTATTCTGGGACAGGGGGAAAGTGGAAACACCATATATTTT
large,TRBV20-1,TRBD1,TRBJ1-5,CSARGQYSNQPQHF,TGCAGTGCTAGGGGACAGTATAGCAATCAGCCCCAGCATTTT
few,TRBV24-1,.,TRBJ1-5,CATSEVAGGPQHF,TGTGCCACCAGTGAAGTTGCAGGAGGACCCCAGCATTTT
few,TRBV20-1,.,TRBJ2-5,CSARDVSGGASPARTQYF,TGCAGTGCTAGAGATGTCTCCGGTGGGGCCTCCCCCGCTCGGACCCAGTACTTC
.,TRBV2,TRBD1,TRBJ1-1,CASSELPGGNTEAFF,TGTGCCAGCAGTGAATTGCCAGGGGGGAACACTGAAGCTTTCTTT
.,TRBV2,TRBD2,TRBJ2-3,CASSVLAGGGDTQYF,TGTGCCAGCAGCGTACTAGCGGGGGGAGGGGATACGCAGTATTTT
.,TRBV9,.,TRBJ1-2,CASSASIYGYTF,TGTGCCAGCAGCGCCAGCATCTATGGCTACACCTTC
.,TRBV20-1,TRBD2,TRBJ2-3,CSASQAGGDTQYF,TGCAGTGCTAGCCAAGCGGGGGGGGATACGCAGTATTTT
.,TRBV5-1,.,TRBJ1-1,CASTLGGGNTEAFF,TGCGCCAGCACCCTAGGGGGAGGGAACACTGAAGCTTTCTTT
.,TRBV6-1,.,TRBJ1-5,CASSQTHSNQPQHF,TGTGCCAGCAGCCAGACTCATAGCAATCAGCCCCAGCATTTT
.,TRBV19,TRBD2,TRBJ2-3,CASSVYSGTRTDTQYF,TGTGCCAGTAGTGTTTATAGCGGGACCCGCACAGATACGCAGTATTTT
.,TRBV20-1,.,TRBJ2-7,CSARPPALPEQYF,TGCAGTGCGCGGCCCCCTGCCCTCCCCGAGCAGTACTTC
.,TRBV7-2,.,TRBJ2-2,CASSLQPGSGELFF,TGTGCCAGCAGCTTACAACCAGGGTCCGGGGAGCTGTTTTTT
.,TRBV7-2,.,TRBJ2-1,CASSLYGEQFF,TGTGCCAGCAGCTTATACGGTGAGCAGTTCTTC
.,TRBV20-1,.,TRBJ1-1,CSARDLMRGVTEAFF,TGCAGTGCTAGAGATTTAATGAGGGGAGTTACTGAAGCTTTCTTT
.,TRBV2,.,TRBJ2-3,CASSEARGPRTDTQYF,TGTGCCAGCAGTGAAGCGCGGGGGCCACGCACAGATACGCAGTATTTT
.,TRBV20-1,TRBD2,TRBJ2-7,CSARGASGKLSSYEQYF,TGCAGTGCTAGAGGTGCTAGCGGGAAACTCAGCTCCTACGAGCAGTACTTC
.,TRBV5-1,.,TRBJ1-6,CASSSDSRTGTLHF,TGCGCCAGCAGCTCTGACAGCAGAACGGGAACCCTCCACTTT
.,TRBV2,.,TRBJ1-5,CASSEGGRDGQPQHF,TGTGCCAGCAGTGAAGGTGGTAGGGATGGTCAGCCCCAGCATTTT
.,TRBV20-1,.,TRBJ1-2,CSASEGGYTF,TGCAGTGCCTCCGAGGGTGGCTACACCTTC
.,TRBV2,.,TRBJ2-5,CASSGRAGPSDGGTQYF,TGTGCCAGCAGCGGCAGGGCAGGCCCCTCGGACGGGGGGACCCAGTACTTC
.,TRBV20-1,TRBD2,TRBJ2-7,CSASLGEGYEQYF,TGCAGTGCTAGTTTAGGGGAGGGCTACGAGCAGTACTTC
.,TRBV20-1,.,TRBJ2-1,CSARVGGSYNEQFF,TGCAGTGCTAGAGTGGGGGGCTCCTACAATGAGCAGTTCTTC
few,TRBV20-1,TRBD1,TRBJ2-3,CSASDRGIADTQYF,TGCAGTGCTAGCGACAGGGGGATCGCAGATACGCAGTATTTT
.,TRBV20-1,.,TRBJ1-2,CSAGLGFYGYTF,TGCAGTGCTGGTCTGGGGTTCTATGGCTACACCTTC
few,TRBV7-9,TRBD2,TRBJ2-5,CASSFLRGTYQETQYF,TGTGCCAGCAGCTTTTTGCGGGGGACGTACCAAGAGACCCAGTACTTC
.,TRBV7-8,.,TRBJ1-1,CASSLDMNTEAFF,TGTGCCAGCAGCTTAGATATGAACACTGAAGCTTTCTTT
medium-sized,TRBV25-1,TRBD1,TRBJ1-2,CASSEPGQGGYTF,TGTGCCAGCAGTGAGCCGGGACAGGGTGGCTACACCTTC
few,TRBV20-1,.,TRBJ1-2,CSAWVRDSIGYTF,TGCAGTGCATGGGTCAGGGACTCTATTGGCTACACCTTC
.,TRBV2,.,TRBJ2-1,CASNYAGSYNEQFF,TGTGCCAGCAATTATGCAGGGTCATACAATGAGCAGTTCTTC
.,TRBV2,.,TRBJ2-3,CASSEGGADTQYF,TGTGCCAGCAGTGAAGGGGGGGCAGATACGCAGTATTTT
few,TRBV7-9,.,TRBJ2-3,CASSPNLRADTQYF,TGTGCCAGCAGCCCGAACCTACGCGCAGATACGCAGTATTTT
large,TRBV20-1,.,TRBJ1-2,CSALNAYGYTF,TGCAGTGCCCTTAACGCCTATGGCTACACCTTC
.,TRBV7-6,.,TRBJ1-5,CASSLDPNRVNQPQHF,TGTGCCAGCAGCTTAGACCCTAACAGGGTTAATCAGCCCCAGCATTTT
few,TRBV19,TRBD2,TRBJ2-3,CASSIGTSPDTQYF,TGTGCCAGTAGTATAGGGACTAGCCCAGATACGCAGTATTTT